These 28 T cell receptor beta chains share one sample of origin, sequenced in a study of identical twins (dated by TCRdb to 2016 to 2017). Library construction relied on 5' RACE. Sequencing was performed on an Illumina HiSeq 2000. TCRdb took the public reads, trimmed them with fastp at Q25, ran MiXCR for clone calling and kept in-frame beta chains. Rows matching on CDR3 protein sequence are summarized as one entry with the most common DNA and genes. The sample records more than 600,000 distinct CDR3 sequences, approximately 18% of which are singletons. Roughly 13% of the sample belongs to the ten largest clones. Separately, the same data were catalogued under a study of T cells expressing NK-cell markers.

Sequencing used PBMCs. These receptors came from a woman aged 18-30 years in good health.

The chain has TRBV12-3 or TRBV12-4 and TRBJ1-3; D is ambiguous. This CDR3 has 12 amino acids. The ends were cut back, 10 bases at V and 1 base at J, with 8 bases in the middle. This chain's CDR3 is CANSRSGNTIYF. The CDR3 DNA sequence: TGTGCCAACTCGAGGTCTGGAAACACCATATATTTT.

In this sample, this clonotype turned up a few times. This sequence joins TRBV6-5 and TRBJ1-1; D is unresolved. Trimming took 7 bases from V and 7 from J, leaving 13 bases between them. The CDR3 sequence is 12 residues long. CDR1 is MNHEY, CDR2 SVGAGI, per germline. The CDR3 here is CASKSPKREAFF. The CDR3 coding sequence is TGTGCCAGCAAAAGCCCAAAGCGTGAAGCTTTCTTT.

The chain joins TRBV5-6 to TRBJ2-1; 7 nucleotides align to TRBD1. This CDR3 is built from 14 residues. From germline, CDR1 is SGHDT and CDR2 YYEEEE. V was clipped by 6 bases and J by 3 bases; unmatched bases: 6. The CDR3 sequence is CASNPGQIYNEQFF. The CDR3 DNA sequence: TGTGCCAGCAACCCGGGACAGATCTACAATGAGCAGTTCTTC.

This clonotype was counted many times. V gene TRBV12-3 or TRBV12-4 combines with J gene TRBJ2-1, with D hard to call. This CDR3 has 11 residues. The ends were cut back, 2 bases at V and 10 bases at J, with 6 bases in the middle. The chain's CDR3 is CASSLFKEQFF. The CDR3 coding sequence is TGTGCCAGCAGTTTATTCAAGGAGCAGTTCTTC.

This clonotype showed up many times. The CDR3 spells CASSDSSGKGYNEQFF. CDR3 bases: TGTGCCAGCAGTGACTCTAGCGGGAAGGGCTACAATGAGCAGTTCTTC. The rearrangement uses TRBV6-4 and TRBJ2-1; 8 bases map to TRBD2. Germline V CDR1 and CDR2: MRHNA, SNTAGT. Trimming removed 0 bases from V and 3 bases from J; junction bases left unmatched: 4. The CDR3 totals 16 residues.

This clonotype came up a few times. This chain uses TRBV20-1 with TRBJ1-1; D is possibly TRBD1 (5 bases). Germline values: CDR1 DFQATT, CDR2 SNEGSKA (reference sequence). There are 11 residues in the CDR3. Trimming took off 2 bases at V and 11 bases at J, with 12 bases between the two ends. The CDR3 protein is CSARRDGGAFF. DNA of the CDR3: TGCAGTGCTAGAAGGGACGGAGGGGCTTTCTTT.

The chain uses TRBV12-3 or TRBV12-4 and TRBJ2-1; weak D call: TRBD1 (5 bases). The V gene lost 0 bases and the J gene lost 6 bases, with 9 bases spanning the gap. The CDR3 contains 14 residues. For the CDR3, the DNA is TGTGCCAGCAGTTTAGCCCAGGGCCTCAATGAGCAGTTCTTC. Translation gives CASSLAQGLNEQFF.

This clonotype was seen only a few times. The chain recombines TRBV5-1 with TRBJ1-5; possibly TRBD1 for D (5 bases). This CDR3 is 14 amino acids long. Germline V gives CDR1 SGHRS, CDR2 YFSETQ. The V end lost 0 bases, the J end lost 4 bases, and 8 bases lay between the germline ends. CDR3 in DNA: TGCGCCAGCAGCTTGGTGGGGCTAAATCAGCCCCAGCATTTT. It codes for CASSLVGLNQPQHF. Full variable domain (missing parts from reference TRBV5-1 and TRBJ1-5): KAGVTQTPRYLIKTRGQQVTLSCSPISGHRSVSWYQQTPGQGLQFLFEYFSETQRNKGNFPGRFSGRQFSNSRSEMNVSTLELGDSALYLCASSLVGLNQPQHFGDGTRLSIL.

V usage is TRBV3-1 and J usage is TRBJ2-5, with 7 nucleotides matching TRBD1. J was trimmed by 4 bases and V by 8 bases; bases with no gene match: 7. The CDR3 is 13 amino acids. Germline-derived CDR1 and CDR2 are LGHDT and YNNKEL (reference sequence). This CDR3 reads CASSGTVIETQYF. As DNA, the CDR3 is TGTGCCAGCTCCGGGACAGTGATAGAGACCCAGTACTTC.

This rearrangement joins TRBV11-2 to TRBJ2-1; 10 bases match TRBD2. With V trimmed by 2 bases and J by 0 bases, 7 bases remained unmatched. This CDR3 is 18 amino acids long. CDR1 is SGHAT, CDR2 FQNNGV, per germline. CDR3 nucleotides: TGTGCCAGCAGCTTACCAGGACTAGCGGTCCCCTCCTACAATGAGCAGTTCTTC. Translation gives CASSLPGLAVPSYNEQFF.

V and J are TRBV7-6 and TRBJ2-3, with D tentatively TRBD1 or TRBD2 (5 bases each). This CDR3 is built from 17 residues. Trimming removed 0 bases at V and 4 bases at J, with 17 bases between. CDR1 is SGHVS and CDR2 is FNYEAQ in the germline V gene. The CDR3 DNA sequence: TGTGCCAGCAGCTTAGCTCCAGGGACCCAGGGTCCAGATACGCAGTATTTT. Amino acids: CASSLAPGTQGPDTQYF.

This clonotype occurred a few times. The DNA for the CDR3 is TGTGCCAGCAGTTTGAAGGGGGTCACTGAAGCTTTCTTT. Encoded protein: CASSLKGVTEAFF. The chain combines TRBV12-3 or TRBV12-4 with TRBJ1-1; D may be TRBD1 (6 bases). Deletions cut 3 bases from V and 4 bases from J, with 9 bases between. This CDR3 is 13 amino acids long.

This clonotype was found once. The CDR3 region has the DNA TGTGCCAGCAGGCTGGAGACGGGGACCTACGAGCAGTACTTC. Translating gives CASRLETGTYEQYF. The rearrangement links TRBV12-3 or TRBV12-4 to TRBJ2-7, with D perhaps matching TRBD2 (5 bases). Trimming shortened V by 6 bases and J by 2 bases, and 14 bases separated the two germline ends. This CDR3 contains 14 residues.

This clonotype came up a few times. The chain is built from TRBV20-1 and TRBJ1-4; TRBD1 agrees at 8 bases. V shed 6 bases and J 6 bases; nucleotides not matched to a gene: 6. CDR3 length: 13 residues. The germline CDR1 and CDR2 sequences are DFQATT and SNEGSKA (reference sequence). The CDR3 DNA reads TGCAGTGCCCGCCAGGGGGCCGATGAAAAACTGTTTTTT. Its translation is CSARQGADEKLFF.

The J gene is TRBJ1-1, the V gene TRBV7-6; D may be TRBD1 (5 bases). The V and J ends lost 0 bases and 3 bases respectively, with 11 bases between them. CDR1 is SGHVS, CDR2 FNYEAQ, per germline. CDR3 length: 15 amino acids. The CDR3 loop reads CASSLAGGSDTEAFF. CDR3 nucleotides: TGTGCCAGCAGCTTAGCGGGGGGAAGCGACACTGAAGCTTTCTTT. The entire variable domain, with the rest obtained from reference TRBV7-6 and TRBJ1-1, is as follows: GAGVSQSPRYKVTKRGQDVALRCDPISGHVSLYWYRQALGQGPEFLTYFNYEAQQDKSGLPNDRFSAERPEGSISTLTIQRTEQRDSAMYRCASSLAGGSDTEAFFGQGTRLTVV.

Ten or more counts support this clonotype. The chain carries TRBV6-2 or TRBV6-3 and TRBJ2-1; D is perhaps TRBD1 or TRBD2 (5 bases each). The V end was cut by 3 bases, the J end by 0 bases, with 18 bases between. The length of the CDR3 is 18 residues. Per the germline V gene, CDR1 is MNHEY and CDR2 is SVGEGT. The CDR3 loop is CASSYSRPGQSSYNEQFF. The DNA for the CDR3 is TGTGCCAGCAGTTATTCCCGCCCGGGGCAGAGCTCCTACAATGAGCAGTTCTTC.

This clonotype was recorded at least ten times. The J gene is TRBJ1-1, the V gene TRBV2; maybe TRBD1 (6 bases). The CDR3 runs 12 residues. Germline CDR1 reads SNHLY; CDR2 reads FYNNEI. Trimming pared 4 bases from V and 5 bases from J, leaving 8 bases between. CDR3 in amino acids: CASSVQGTEAFF. CDR3 bases: TGTGCCAGCAGTGTACAGGGAACTGAAGCTTTCTTT.

V and J are TRBV12-3 or TRBV12-4 and TRBJ1-5, with TRBD1 matching 7 bases. This CDR3 is built from 14 residues. Trimming took 3 bases from V and 6 from J; bases not matched to a gene: 5. The CDR3 nucleotides read TGTGCCAGCAGTTTTTACAGGGGAGGTCAGCCCCAGCATTTT. Residues: CASSFYRGGQPQHF.

This clonotype came up a few times. This chain connects TRBV7-8 to TRBJ2-7, with D unclear. This CDR3 has 15 amino acids. The germline CDR1 and CDR2 sequences are SGHVS and FQNEAQ. The V and J ends lost 1 base and 0 bases respectively, with 10 bases between them. The CDR3 DNA is TGTGCCAGCAGCTTAGTCGGTGACACCTCCTACGAGCAGTACTTC. Amino acid sequence: CASSLVGDTSYEQYF.

This sequence joins TRBV5-8 and TRBJ1-2; D gene uncertain. The germline CDR1 and CDR2 sequences are SGHTS and YDEGEE. The CDR3 has 14 amino acids. Trimming stripped 7 bases from V and 3 bases from J, with 16 bases between. CDR3 loop: CASPARTQHYGYTF. In DNA form, the CDR3 reads TGTGCCAGCCCCGCCCGGACCCAACACTATGGCTACACCTTC.

In this sample, this clonotype turned up many times. The CDR3 reads CASDGGGSGGDTQYF. The CDR3 coding sequence is TGTGCCAGTGACGGGGGCGGGAGTGGAGGAGATACGCAGTATTTT. The V call is TRBV7-9, the J call TRBJ2-3, with D tentatively TRBD2 (7 bases). The length of the CDR3 is 15 residues. V lost 9 bases, J lost 5 bases, and 21 bases lay in between. CDR1 and CDR2 from the germline V gene are SEHNR and FQNEAQ (reference sequence).

The gene calls are TRBV12-3 or TRBV12-4 and TRBJ2-3; D remains ambiguous. Trimming removed 7 bases from V and 2 bases from J, with 10 bases in between. The CDR3 spans 13 residues. The CDR3 coding sequence is TGTGCCAGCATACGGCAGGTCACAGATACGCAGTATTTT. It is translated as CASIRQVTDTQYF.

The rearrangement uses TRBV20-1 and TRBJ2-7; D might be TRBD2 (5 bases). This CDR3 is 13 amino acids long. The V gene lost 6 bases and the J gene lost 3 bases, with 15 bases spanning the gap. In germline, CDR1 is DFQATT, CDR2 SNEGSKA (reference sequence). CDR3 protein: CSAEPDGDYEQYF. The CDR3 DNA is TGCAGTGCCGAACCGGACGGGGACTACGAGCAGTACTTC.

This clonotype has more than one count but fewer than ten. The CDR3 DNA reads TGTGCCAGCACCCTTCGGAGCGAGCAGTACTTC. Translated, it gives CASTLRSEQYF. The chain has TRBV7-9 and TRBJ2-7; D is ambiguous. The V end lost 7 bases, the J end lost 6 bases, and 10 bases lay between the germline ends. CDR1 is SEHNR, CDR2 FQNEAQ, per germline (reference sequence). The CDR3 contains 11 residues.

This clonotype was counted between two and nine times. This chain joins TRBV11-2 and TRBJ2-7, with a possible D match to TRBD2 (6 bases). The V end lost 0 bases, the J end lost 0 bases, and 9 bases lay between the germline ends. Germline V gene data show CDR1 as SGHAT and CDR2 as FQNNGV. The CDR3 runs to 15 residues. The CDR3 region is CASSLEADYSYEQYF. The CDR3 coding sequence is TGTGCCAGCAGCTTAGAGGCGGACTACTCCTACGAGCAGTACTTC.

This clonotype was seen a few times. The rearrangement uses TRBV6-5 and TRBJ2-2, with 9 bases identical to TRBD1. Trimming at V came to 4 bases and at J to 7 bases, leaving 7 bases not matched to a gene. Looked up from germline, CDR1 is MNHEY and CDR2 is SVGAGI. The CDR3 is 15 residues long. CDR3 loop: CASSSGTGRDGELFF. The DNA of the CDR3 is TGTGCCAGCAGTTCCGGGACAGGGCGTGACGGGGAGCTGTTTTTT.

This clonotype was recorded many times. The V gene is TRBV7-8, the J gene TRBJ1-5, with 8 bases that match TRBD1. V lost 5 bases, J lost 7 bases, and 7 bases stayed unmatched. Per the germline V gene, CDR1 is SGHVS and CDR2 is FQNEAQ. The CDR3 length is 14 residues. CDR3 region: CASSPDRARQPQHF. In DNA form, the CDR3 reads TGTGCCAGCAGCCCGGACAGGGCGCGACAGCCCCAGCATTTT.

The V call is TRBV6-1, the J call TRBJ2-1, with TRBD1 as a possible D gene (6 bases). CDR3 length equals 16 residues. CDR1 and CDR2 from the germline V gene are MNHNS and SASEGT. V shed 6 bases and J shed 4 bases, with 19 bases lying between them. The CDR3 nucleotides read TGTGCCAGCAGCCCGATTCAGGGGACCCCATACAATGAGCAGTTCTTC. It encodes CASSPIQGTPYNEQFF.